These 18 T cell receptor beta chains originate from one sample sequenced in a study of T cell changes during pregnancy in multiple sclerosis. Libraries were prepared by immunoSEQ multiplex PCR; TCRdb keeps only in-frame clonotypes and omits some of them. The data contain around 100,000 clones, more than 85% of them seen just once; the ten biggest clones take up 1.5% to 1.7%. Sequencing used peripheral blood, obtained in the third trimester of pregnancy. These receptors all come from a female donor with multiple sclerosis, enrolled in a pregnancy study.

The chain uses TRBV28 and TRBJ1-3; 10 bases map to TRBD1. This CDR3 has 15 amino acids. Germline V lookup: CDR1 MDHEN, CDR2 SYDVKM. V gave up 4 bases and J gave up 5 bases; unmatched junction bases: 5. CDR3 sequence reads: CASSSGQGIRNTIYF. The DNA for the CDR3 is TGTGCCAGCAGTTCGGGACAGGGGATAAGAAACACCATATATTTT.

This chain connects TRBV5-4 to TRBJ1-1, with D tentatively TRBD1 (5 bases). V dropped 5 bases and J dropped 5 bases, with 10 bases sitting between them. The CDR3 is 12 amino acids. Germline CDR1 reads SGHNT; CDR2 reads YYREEE (reference sequence). The DNA for the CDR3 is TGTGCCAGCAGTCCCGGGGGTACTGAAGCTTTCTTT. It encodes CASSPGGTEAFF.

The gene calls are TRBV19 and TRBJ2-1; D might be TRBD2 (5 bases). The CDR3 is 14 amino acids. Deletions cut 4 bases from V and 6 bases from J, with 13 bases between. The germline gives CDR1 LNHDA, CDR2 SQIVND (reference sequence). The CDR3 bases are TGTGCCAGTAGTAGAGGGCAGGTTGGCAATGAGCAGTTCTTC. It is translated as CASSRGQVGNEQFF. The full variable domain, with the rest looked up from reference TRBV19 and TRBJ2-1, is DGGITQSPKYLFRKEGQNVTLSCEQNLNHDAMYWYRQDPGQGLRLIYYSQIVNDFQKGDIAEGYSVSREKKESFPLTVTSAQKNPTAFYLCASSRGQVGNEQFFGPGTRLTVL.

This chain joins TRBV27 and TRBJ2-3, with 15 bases identical to TRBD2. This CDR3 region has 17 residues. Per germline, CDR1 MNHEY and CDR2 SMNVEV (reference sequence). With 4 bases clipped from V and 7 bases from J, the junction kept 9 bases outside the gene matches. CDR3 bases: TGTGCCAGCAGTTCAAGGACTAGCGGGGGGGCCGTAAATACGCAGTATTTT. It codes for CASSSRTSGGAVNTQYF.

The chain's CDR3 is CASSPPGAPGQNTDTQYF. The CDR3 nucleotides are TGTGCCAGCAGTCCCCCCGGGGCCCCGGGACAGAACACAGATACGCAGTATTTT. The genes are TRBV28 and TRBJ2-3, with 7 bases lining up with TRBD1. Germline V lookup: CDR1 MDHEN, CDR2 SYDVKM. This CDR3 has 18 amino acids. The V segment lost 5 bases and the J segment 2 bases; nucleotides outside the gene matches: 16.

The CDR3: CASSPSGTGQSEQYF. DNA for the CDR3: TGTGCCAGCAGCCCCTCCGGGACAGGGCAAAGCGAGCAGTACTTC. This chain links TRBV11-2 with TRBJ2-7; TRBD1 matches at 9 bases. J gave up 6 bases and V 5 bases, and 11 bases lay outside the gene matches. The germline V gene encodes CDR1 SGHAT and CDR2 FQNNGV. The CDR3 runs 15 residues.

This chain uses TRBV7-3 with TRBJ1-1, with D maybe TRBD1 (5 bases). The V and J ends lost 5 bases and 1 base respectively, with 11 bases between them. Per the germline V gene, CDR1 is SGHTA and CDR2 is FQGTGA. The CDR3 spans 14 residues. DNA for the CDR3: TGTGCCAGCAGCCCCGCCGGGGGGAACACTGAAGCTTTCTTT. This encodes CASSPAGGNTEAFF.

V usage is TRBV28 and J usage is TRBJ1-2; 12 nucleotides align to TRBD1. Germline values: CDR1 MDHEN, CDR2 SYDVKM. The CDR3 is 18 residues long. The V and J ends lost 3 bases and 1 base, in that order; junction bases with no gene match: 9. CDR3 sequence (DNA): TGTGCCAGCAGTTTGGAGATCGGGACAGGGGGCTTTAACTATGGCTACACCTTC. It specifies CASSLEIGTGGFNYGYTF.

V gene TRBV18 combines with J gene TRBJ2-1, with TRBD2 identical over 15 bases. This CDR3 contains 17 residues. V gave up 6 bases and J gave up 10 bases; unmatched junction bases: 13. Germline V CDR1 and CDR2: KGHSH, LQKENI. The CDR3 DNA reads as TGTGCCAGCTCTCCTAAGGGACTAGCGGGAGGTTCGGGGGAGCAGTTCTTC. Translating it yields CASSPKGLAGGSGEQFF.

The CDR3 nucleotides are TGTGCCAGCAGTGAATTCAGACGAGGGGCTTTCTTT. This codes for CASSEFRRGAFF. J is TRBJ1-1 and V is TRBV2; D not resolved. CDR3 length equals 12 residues. Germline CDR1 reads SNHLY; CDR2 reads FYNNEI. V lost 2 bases to trimming and J lost 11 bases, with 12 bases between them.

This rearrangement joins TRBV29-1 to TRBJ2-7, with 10 bases that match TRBD1. This CDR3 spans 14 amino acids. J lost 3 bases, V lost 1 base, and 3 bases had no gene match. CDR1 is SQVTM and CDR2 is ANQGSEA in the germline V gene. CDR3 nucleotide sequence: TGCAGCGTTGAAGGACAGGGGGCCGACTACGAGCAGTACTTC. Encoded protein: CSVEGQGADYEQYF.

This clone was detected only once. The same CDR3 can be traced to other DNA sequences in this sample. The chain combines TRBV5-1 with TRBJ2-5; 15 bases are shared with TRBD2. This CDR3 comprises 16 residues. With 2 bases clipped from V and 2 bases from J, the junction kept 1 base outside the gene matches. In germline, CDR1 is SGHRS, CDR2 YFSETQ. The CDR3 sequence: CASSLGLAGGQETQYF. The CDR3 nucleotides are TGCGCCAGCAGCTTAGGACTAGCGGGAGGGCAAGAGACCCAGTACTTC. Combining the CDR3 with reference TRBV5-1 and TRBJ2-5 gives the whole variable domain KAGVTQTPRYLIKTRGQQVTLSCSPISGHRSVSWYQQTPGQGLQFLFEYFSETQRNKGNFPGRFSGRQFSNSRSEMNVSTLELGDSALYLCASSLGLAGGQETQYFGPGTRLLVL.

The chain couples TRBV11-2 to TRBJ2-7; 8 bases align to TRBD1. CDR3 length: 15 residues. V trimming: 5 bases; J trimming: 2 bases; junction bases outside the gene matches: 8. Germline assignment: CDR1 SGHAT and CDR2 FQNNGV. The CDR3: CASSRGQGTTYEQYF. CDR3 sequence (DNA): TGTGCCAGCAGCCGCGGACAGGGAACCACCTACGAGCAGTACTTC.

This chain links TRBV6-6 with TRBJ2-1, with TRBD1 matching 8 bases. The germline V gene encodes CDR1 MNHNY and CDR2 SVGAGI (reference sequence). V lost 6 bases, J lost 5 bases, and 6 bases stayed unmatched. This CDR3 is 14 amino acids long. In nucleotides, the CDR3 is TGTGCCAGCAGCAGGACAGGGACAGACAATGAGCAGTTCTTC. It encodes CASSRTGTDNEQFF.

The rearrangement links TRBV7-7 to TRBJ1-2, with 11 positions matching TRBD1. This CDR3 has 17 amino acids. The V segment lost 5 bases and the J segment 8 bases; nucleotides outside the gene matches: 16. CDR1 is SSHAT and CDR2 is FNYEAQ in the germline V gene (reference sequence). CDR3 DNA: TGTGCCAGCAGCGCCAACCTGCGGGACAGGGGGTCTCTAGGCTACACCTTC. This codes for CASSANLRDRGSLGYTF.

The chain recombines TRBV5-1 with TRBJ2-5; tentatively, D is TRBD1 (6 bases). Germline lookup yields CDR1 SGHRS and CDR2 YFSETQ. Trimming pared 0 bases from V and 5 bases from J, leaving 8 bases between. The CDR3 has 13 amino acids. CDR3 nucleotide sequence: TGCGCCAGCAGCTTGGAAGGACAGGAGACCCAGTACTTC. Translating gives CASSLEGQETQYF.

The rearrangement uses TRBV15 and TRBJ2-1; 12 nucleotides match TRBD2. Germline lookup yields CDR1 LNHNV and CDR2 YYDKDF (reference sequence). The V gene end was trimmed by 5 bases and the J gene end by 9 bases; junction bases not matched to a gene: 8. The CDR3 is 15 residues long. This chain's CDR3 is CATSFTSGRSLEQFF. The DNA for the CDR3 is TGTGCCACCAGCTTCACTAGCGGGAGGTCCCTTGAGCAGTTCTTC.

This clone was counted a single time. The rearrangement joins TRBV7-3 to TRBJ2-7, with D possibly matching TRBD1 (5 bases). V lost 4 bases and J 3 bases, leaving 10 bases between the germline ends. Germline loops: CDR1 SGHTA, CDR2 FQGTGA. This CDR3 region has 13 residues. As DNA, the CDR3 is TGTGCCAGCAGCTCTCAGGGTGGCTACGAGCAGTACTTC. Amino acid sequence: CASSSQGGYEQYF. Full variable domain (outside the CDR3, taken from reference TRBV7-3 and TRBJ2-7): GAGVSQTPSNKVTEKGKYVELRCDPISGHTALYWYRQSLGQGPEFLIYFQGTGAADDSGLPNDRFFAVRPEGSVSTLKIQRTERGDSAVYLCASSSQGGYEQYFGPGTRLTVT.